A selection of T cell receptor beta chains follows, all from one sample in a study of cytomegalovirus exposure and HLA in healthy donors. Using immunoSEQ multiplex PCR, the repertoire was profiled, and TCRdb retains in-frame clones only, with some absent. The data contain approximately 150,000 clones, about 85% of them singletons. Sequenced input: PBMCs. Receptors were obtained from a young man in good health and CMV-seropositive. Both conserved end residues are part of each CDR3.

CASSLGRGNTEAFF	14	TRBV5-1	TRBJ1-1
CASSAGGPNQPQHF	14	TRBV5-8	TRBJ1-5
CASSVGGTSGAQETQYF	17	TRBV9	TRBJ2-5
CAISVAYRAGATGQYF	16	TRBV10-3	TRBJ2-7
CASSVLDLDRLIYGYTF	17	TRBV19	TRBJ1-2
CASSVGQGTAGELFF	15	TRBV19	TRBJ2-2
CASSPGTDTQYF	12	TRBV19	TRBJ2-3
CASSQGVAGGPLDETQYF	18	TRBV4-3	TRBJ2-5
CASRPGGAYEQYF	13	TRBV27	TRBJ2-7
CASSPGTGGIYEQYF	15	TRBV19	TRBJ2-7
CASSLAGRGETQYF	14	TRBV7-9	TRBJ2-5
CASSQDPYRAYEQYF	15	TRBV14	TRBJ2-7
CASSPTGLAAPGYEQYF	17	TRBV5-1	TRBJ2-7
CASSQDIPGTTQETQYF	17	TRBV4-3	TRBJ2-5
CASSLSGGVADTQYF	15	TRBV5-1	TRBJ2-3
CASSIDHHMNTEAFF	15	TRBV19	TRBJ1-1
CAGYNSNSPLHF	12	TRBV2	TRBJ1-6
CASSLGTEETQYF	13	TRBV5-1	TRBJ2-5
CASITSGGREEYF	13	TRBV6-1	TRBJ2-5
CASSFRRLHEQFF	13	TRBV27	TRBJ2-1
CSVDRGYGYTF	11	TRBV29-1	TRBJ1-2
CASSQSTGGLNEKLFF	16	TRBV4-1	TRBJ1-4
CASSQDAGTEYGYTF	15	TRBV4-3	TRBJ1-2
CASSPVGGDNYGYTF	15	TRBV18	TRBJ1-2
CASSQDRTGPEAFF	14	TRBV4-1	TRBJ1-1
CASSYGTGSSGNTIYF	16	TRBV5-1	TRBJ1-3
CSGTSGGYEQYF	12	TRBV29-1	TRBJ2-7
CASSLAQGAEAFF	13	TRBV5-4	TRBJ1-1
CAGPDRTRRYF	11	TRBV30	TRBJ2-3
CATSREVGVTYEQYF	15	TRBV15	TRBJ2-7
CASSVTVSGSNQPQHF	16	TRBV7-8	TRBJ1-5
CASTADRGYGYTF	13	TRBV5-4	TRBJ1-2
CASSEGGLTNEKLFF	15	TRBV5-1	TRBJ1-4
CASRFPGGHYTF	12	TRBV27	TRBJ1-2
CASSFLTSGGAAGDTQYF	18	TRBV7-2	TRBJ2-3
CASSPGQAPEAFF	13	TRBV6-5	TRBJ1-1
CASSDRDRTYEQYF	14	TRBV9	TRBJ2-7
CASSVDRASGISGANVLTF	19	TRBV9	TRBJ2-6
CASNGGASDTQYF	13	TRBV9	TRBJ2-3
CASSQSGTGTMNTEAFF	17	TRBV4-3	TRBJ1-1
CASSLAGPGGKLFF	14	TRBV7-2	TRBJ1-4
CASSFGTGGGYEQYF	15	TRBV27	TRBJ2-7
CASSLARAAGGLADTQYF	18	TRBV7-6	TRBJ2-3
CASSLKQGAYTGELFF	16	TRBV11-2	TRBJ2-2
CASSPDDRTPSRYGYTF	17	TRBV18	TRBJ1-2
CASSAGTGYGYTF	13	TRBV19	TRBJ1-2
CASSLSSSNQPQHF	14	TRBV11-2	TRBJ1-5
CASSSRLATTYEQYF	15	TRBV27	TRBJ2-7
CASRSLYGTSGGGTDTQYF	19	TRBV5-1	TRBJ2-3
CASSPSQQVGNTEAFF	16	TRBV18	TRBJ1-1
CASSERYLKLSKREAFF	17	TRBV2	TRBJ1-1
CASSQSRDRVRFEAFF	16	TRBV4-1	TRBJ1-1
CASIEAGRYEQYF	13	TRBV7-9	TRBJ2-7
CASSEYKPGGYGYTF	15	TRBV25-1	TRBJ1-2
CASSQEGQGDSTGELFF	17	TRBV4-3	TRBJ2-2
CASSQGGTGNGYTF	14	TRBV6-6	TRBJ1-2
CASSQRVPGQGLNTDTQYF	19	TRBV23-1	TRBJ2-3